One sample yielded the 23 T cell receptor beta chains listed below, sequenced in a study of control samples from healthy donors and cancer patients. The assay was immunoSEQ multiplex PCR, and TCRdb's table has in-frame clones only and misses some. The sample shows 150,000 or so clones, approximately 90% of them seen only once. Material for sequencing was blood. Every receptor here comes from a woman between 25 and 40 years old in good health.

The rearrangement links TRBV4-1 to TRBJ2-5, with D perhaps TRBD2 (5 bases). Germline lookup yields CDR1 MGHRA and CDR2 YSYEKL. The ends were cut back, 1 base at V and 3 bases at J, with 12 bases in the middle. CDR3 length: 15 amino acids. CDR3 DNA sequence: TGCGCCAGCAGCCAAGTGGTTACACTAGAAGAGACCCAGTACTTC. Encoded protein: CASSQVVTLEETQYF.

The rearrangement joins TRBV12-5 to TRBJ2-1; 8 bases map to TRBD1. Germline lookup yields CDR1 LGHNT and CDR2 FRNRAP. The CDR3 is made up of 15 amino acids. Trimming took 6 bases from V and 4 from J; bases not matched to a gene: 8. The CDR3 bases are TGTGCTAGTGGAAACGGACAGGGCTATTACAATGAGCAGTTCTTC. It specifies CASGNGQGYYNEQFF.

This chain connects TRBV6-2 or TRBV6-3 to TRBJ1-5; no clear D. The CDR3 loop spans 14 amino acids. From germline, CDR1 is MNHEY and CDR2 SVGEGT. V lost 6 bases and J lost 5, with 14 bases in between. The CDR3 region is CASSKSGVDQPQHF. Here the CDR3 DNA reads TGTGCCAGCAGCAAGTCGGGAGTCGATCAGCCCCAGCATTTT.

CDR3 sequence (DNA): TGCGCCAGCAGCTGGGGGACAGGGGGAGATCAGCCCCAGCATTTT. This codes for CASSWGTGGDQPQHF. The V and J genes are TRBV5-1 and TRBJ1-5; 11 nucleotides align to TRBD1. CDR3 size: 15 residues. Germline lookup yields CDR1 SGHRS and CDR2 YFSETQ. After removal of 3 bases from V and 5 bases from J, the junction contained 4 bases not matched to a gene.

V gene TRBV28 combines with J gene TRBJ1-5; TRBD1 might be the D (6 bases). The CDR3 sequence is 14 residues long. Germline V CDR1 and CDR2: MDHEN, SYDVKM. V was shortened by 5 bases and J by 4 bases, with 12 bases between the two germline ends. The CDR3 is CASSPAGTNQPQHF. CDR3 DNA: TGTGCCAGCAGTCCCGCGGGGACAAATCAGCCCCAGCATTTT. Using reference TRBV28 and TRBJ1-5 for the parts outside the CDR3, the full variable domain is DVKVTQSSRYLVKRTGEKVFLECVQDMDHENMFWYRQDPGLGLRLIYFSYDVKMKEKGDIPEGYSVSREKKERFSLILESASTNQTSMYLCASSPAGTNQPQHFGDGTRLSIL.

The chain employs TRBV5-6 and TRBJ2-7; 11 bases align to TRBD2. V shed 1 base, J shed 0 bases, and the junction held 3 bases outside the gene matches. Germline loops: CDR1 SGHDT, CDR2 YYEEEE. The CDR3 has 16 amino acids. The CDR3 DNA is TGTGCCAGCAGCTTGCGACTAGCGGGAAGCTCCTACGAGCAGTACTTC. Translating gives CASSLRLAGSSYEQYF. The full variable domain, completed using reference TRBV5-6 and TRBJ2-7, is DAGVTQSPTHLIKTRGQQVTLRCSPKSGHDTVSWYQQALGQGPQFIFQYYEEEERQRGNFPDRFSGHQFPNYSSELNVNALLLGDSALYLCASSLRLAGSSYEQYFGPGTRLTVT.

CDR3 DNA: TGTGCCAGCAGCCCGACAGAAAACTATGGCTACACCTTC. Protein: CASSPTENYGYTF. The chain recombines TRBV6-5 with TRBJ1-2; perhaps TRBD1 as D (5 bases). The V end was cut by 6 bases, the J end by 2 bases, with 10 bases between. The CDR3 is 13 amino acids. Germline CDR1 and CDR2: MNHEY and SVGAGI.

The CDR3 DNA reads TGTGCCAGCAGCTTGGGCCTAGCGGGAGGTACCGGGGAGCTGTTTTTT. Its protein is CASSLGLAGGTGELFF. This chain uses TRBV5-4 with TRBJ2-2; TRBD2 agrees at 11 bases. Germline V gene lookup returns CDR1 SGHNT and CDR2 YYREEE (reference sequence). The CDR3 runs 16 residues. J was trimmed by 5 bases and V by 0 bases; bases with no gene match: 3.

J is TRBJ1-2 and V is TRBV5-1; 9 bases agree with TRBD1. This CDR3 region has 15 residues. Germline V lookup: CDR1 SGHRS, CDR2 YFSETQ. The V and J ends lost 2 bases and 5 bases, in that order; junction bases with no gene match: 7. The CDR3 loop is CASSLGDREVYGYTF. The CDR3 DNA reads as TGCGCCAGCAGCTTAGGGGACAGGGAAGTATATGGCTACACCTTC.

The V gene is TRBV27, the J gene TRBJ2-2, with 7 bases that match TRBD1. V lost 3 bases to trimming and J lost 3 bases; unmatched junction nucleotides: 4. CDR3 length: 15 residues. Germline assignment: CDR1 MNHEY and CDR2 SMNVEV (reference sequence). The CDR3 nucleotides are TGTGCCAGCAGTTTTAGGGGGCCGTACACCGGGGAGCTGTTTTTT. This sequence encodes CASSFRGPYTGELFF.

This clone was recorded once. This sequence joins TRBV5-4 and TRBJ2-7, with TRBD1 as a possible D gene (5 bases). Germline assignment: CDR1 SGHNT and CDR2 YYREEE (reference sequence). V was cut by 0 bases and J by 1 base, with 11 bases left in between. The CDR3 totals 15 residues. The CDR3 sequence: CASSLGQGRSYEQYF. The CDR3 coding sequence is TGTGCCAGCAGCTTGGGGCAGGGAAGATCCTACGAGCAGTACTTC.

This clone was recorded only once. This chain links TRBV9 with TRBJ1-5, with 7 bases aligning to TRBD1. The CDR3 spans 14 residues. Looked up from germline, CDR1 is SGDLS and CDR2 is YYNGEE. After removal of 3 bases from V and 5 bases from J, the junction contained 5 bases not matched to a gene. CDR3 protein: CASSEGQTYQPQHF. CDR3 coding DNA: TGTGCCAGCAGCGAGGGACAGACCTATCAGCCCCAGCATTTT.

The V gene is TRBV7-2, the J gene TRBJ2-7; the match to TRBD2 covers 8 bases. Germline CDR1 is SGHTA and CDR2 is FQGNSA. The CDR3 length is 18 residues. Germline trimming cut 1 base from V and 2 bases from J; bases unmatched to any gene: 13. CDR3 nucleotides: TGTGCCAGCAGCTTAGGGGGGTGGGCTAGCGGGCAAGCCTACGAGCAGTACTTC. Protein sequence: CASSLGGWASGQAYEQYF.

The chain recombines TRBV29-1 with TRBJ2-1; TRBD2 might be the D (5 bases). Trimming stripped 3 bases from V and 8 bases from J, with 14 bases between. This CDR3 has 13 residues. Germline V gives CDR1 SQVTM, CDR2 ANQGSEA. The CDR3 coding sequence is TGCAGCGTTGATATAGCGCGGGCGGATGAGCAGTTCTTC. Translation gives CSVDIARADEQFF.

V and J are TRBV11-2 and TRBJ1-4; D gene uncertain. V lost 4 bases, J lost 0 bases, and 12 bases lay in between. Looked up from germline, CDR1 is SGHAT and CDR2 is FQNNGV. The CDR3 runs 16 residues. The CDR3 protein is CASSSLTSATNEKLFF. The CDR3 bases are TGTGCCAGCAGCTCACTCACCAGTGCAACTAATGAAAAACTGTTTTTT.

This clone was detected only once. The J gene is TRBJ1-1, the V gene TRBV28; D is unresolved. Looked up from germline, CDR1 is MDHEN and CDR2 is SYDVKM. V shed 2 bases and J shed 1 base, with 5 bases lying between them. There are 13 residues in the CDR3. DNA for the CDR3: TGTGCCAGCAGTTTAGTCGGGAACACTGAAGCTTTCTTT. Amino acid sequence: CASSLVGNTEAFF.

The chain recombines TRBV28 with TRBJ2-7, with D tentatively TRBD1 (5 bases). CDR3 length: 15 amino acids. Trimming took off 2 bases at V and 5 bases at J, with 16 bases between the two ends. Germline-derived CDR1 and CDR2 are MDHEN and SYDVKM. The CDR3 here is CASSLKSAGYNEQYF. The CDR3 nucleotides read TGTGCCAGCAGTTTAAAGTCGGCAGGGTACAACGAGCAGTACTTC.

The chain recombines TRBV27 with TRBJ1-5; D unresolved. Germline CDR1 MNHEY, CDR2 SMNVEV (reference sequence). The length of the CDR3 is 14 residues. Trimming took 7 bases from V and 2 from J, leaving 12 bases between them. The CDR3 nucleotides read TGTGCCAGCAAAATGGACCTGGGCAATCAGCCCCAGCATTTT. Translation: CASKMDLGNQPQHF.

Written as DNA, the CDR3 is TGTGCCATCAGTGAGGCTACCCAACTGGGTGGCTACACCTTC. As protein: CAISEATQLGGYTF. The chain combines TRBV10-3 with TRBJ1-2; no definite D call. The CDR3 contains 14 residues. V shed 2 bases and J shed 7 bases, with 14 bases lying between them. The germline V gene has CDR1 ENHRY and CDR2 SYGVKD.

The rearrangement links TRBV24-1 to TRBJ2-7; D is undetermined. The V and J ends lost 6 bases and 2 bases respectively, with 10 bases between them. This CDR3 has 13 amino acids. From germline, CDR1 is KGHDR and CDR2 SFDVKD. The CDR3 coding sequence is TGTGCCACCAGTTCGGCAGTTACCTACGAGCAGTACTTC. Protein: CATSSAVTYEQYF.

J is TRBJ2-5 and V is TRBV7-2; 10 nucleotides align to TRBD1. V gave up 3 bases and J gave up 3 bases; unmatched junction bases: 4. Germline CDR1 reads SGHTA; CDR2 reads FQGNSA. The CDR3 spans 15 residues. CDR3 DNA sequence: TGTGCCAGCAGCTTCGGGACAGGGGTTAAAGAGACCCAGTACTTC. The encoded protein is CASSFGTGVKETQYF.

The chain joins TRBV2 to TRBJ2-1, with D possibly matching TRBD2 (6 bases). This CDR3 spans 15 amino acids. Germline V gene data show CDR1 as SNHLY and CDR2 as FYNNEI. V was trimmed by 8 bases and J by 6 bases, leaving 20 bases between them. CDR3 in amino acids: CASRLESTSRNEQFF. For the CDR3, the DNA is TGTGCCAGCCGGTTAGAGAGCACTAGCCGCAATGAGCAGTTCTTC. The full variable domain, completed using reference TRBV2 and TRBJ2-1, is EPEVTQTPSHQVTQMGQEVILRCVPISNHLYFYWYRQILGQKVEFLVSFYNNEISEKSEIFDDQFSVERPDGSNFTLKIRSTKLEDSAMYFCASRLESTSRNEQFFGPGTRLTVL.

V gene TRBV25-1 combines with J gene TRBJ1-1; 7 bases agree with TRBD1. The CDR3 is made up of 13 amino acids. CDR1 is MGHDK and CDR2 is SYGVNS in the germline V gene. V lost 5 bases to trimming and J lost 11 bases; unmatched junction nucleotides: 11. DNA for the CDR3: TGTGCCAGCAGTTTAGGGGGCACGGTCGCGGCTTTCTTT. Translating it yields CASSLGGTVAAFF.